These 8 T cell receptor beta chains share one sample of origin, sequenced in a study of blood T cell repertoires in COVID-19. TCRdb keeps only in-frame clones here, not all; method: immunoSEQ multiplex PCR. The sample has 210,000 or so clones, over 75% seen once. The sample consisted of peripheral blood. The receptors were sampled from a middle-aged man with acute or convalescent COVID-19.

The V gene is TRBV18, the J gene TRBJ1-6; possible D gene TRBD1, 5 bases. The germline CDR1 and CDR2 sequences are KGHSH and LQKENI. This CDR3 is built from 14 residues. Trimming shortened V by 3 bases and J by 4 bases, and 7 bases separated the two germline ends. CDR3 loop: CASSPKGYNSPLHF. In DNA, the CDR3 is TGTGCCAGCTCACCGAAGGGGTATAATTCACCCCTCCACTTT.

The CDR3 region has the DNA TGTGCCAGCATGGACAGGGGTAATTCACCCCTCCACTTT. Protein product: CASMDRGNSPLHF. The rearrangement joins TRBV6-5 to TRBJ1-6, with 9 bases lining up with TRBD1. V shed 7 bases, J shed 6 bases, and the junction held 1 base outside the gene matches. The CDR3 covers 13 residues. The germline V gene has CDR1 MNHEY and CDR2 SVGAGI.

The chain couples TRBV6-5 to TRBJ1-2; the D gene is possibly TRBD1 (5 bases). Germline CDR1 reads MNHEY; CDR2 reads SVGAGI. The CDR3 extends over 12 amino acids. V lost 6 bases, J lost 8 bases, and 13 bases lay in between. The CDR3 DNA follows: TGTGCCAGCAGAGGGACTTCGAGAGGCTACACCTTC. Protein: CASRGTSRGYTF.

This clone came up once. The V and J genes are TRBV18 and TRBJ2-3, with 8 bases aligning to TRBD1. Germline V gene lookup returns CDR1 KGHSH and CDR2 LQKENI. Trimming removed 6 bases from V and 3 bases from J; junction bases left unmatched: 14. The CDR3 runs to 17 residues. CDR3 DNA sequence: TGTGCCAGCTCGCCGACCTCAGGGGGCCGGGGGACAGATACGCAGTATTTT. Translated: CASSPTSGGRGTDTQYF. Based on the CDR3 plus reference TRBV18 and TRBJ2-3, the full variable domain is NAGVMQNPRHLVRRRGQEARLRCSPMKGHSHVYWYRQLPEEGLKFMVYLQKENIIDESGMPKERFSAEFPKEGPSILRIQQVVRGDSAAYFCASSPTSGGRGTDTQYFGPGTRLTVL.

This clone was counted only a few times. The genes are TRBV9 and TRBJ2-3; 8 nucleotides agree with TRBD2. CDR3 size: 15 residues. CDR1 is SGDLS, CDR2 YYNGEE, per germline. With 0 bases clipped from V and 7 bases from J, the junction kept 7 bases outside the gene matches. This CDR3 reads CASSVGGLAQYTQYF. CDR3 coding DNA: TGTGCCAGCAGCGTAGGCGGACTAGCCCAGTATACGCAGTATTTT.

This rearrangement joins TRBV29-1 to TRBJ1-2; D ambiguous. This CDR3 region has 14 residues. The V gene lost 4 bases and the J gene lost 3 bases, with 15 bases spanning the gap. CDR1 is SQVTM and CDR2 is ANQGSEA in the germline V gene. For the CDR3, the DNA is TGCAGCGTTGGAGCGACTTCACGGGACTATGGCTACACCTTC. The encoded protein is CSVGATSRDYGYTF.

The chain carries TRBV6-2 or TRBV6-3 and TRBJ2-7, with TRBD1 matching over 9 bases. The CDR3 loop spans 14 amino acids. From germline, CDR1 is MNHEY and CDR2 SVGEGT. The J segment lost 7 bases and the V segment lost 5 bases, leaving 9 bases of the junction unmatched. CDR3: CASSGTGTGREQYF. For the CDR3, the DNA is TGTGCCAGCAGTGGAACCGGGACAGGGCGAGAGCAGTACTTC.

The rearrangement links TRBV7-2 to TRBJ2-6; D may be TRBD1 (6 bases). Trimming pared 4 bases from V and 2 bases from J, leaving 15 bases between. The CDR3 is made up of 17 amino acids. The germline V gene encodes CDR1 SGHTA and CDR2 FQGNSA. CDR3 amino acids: CASSSTGWGPGANVLTF. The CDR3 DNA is TGTGCCAGCAGCTCGACCGGTTGGGGGCCTGGGGCCAACGTCCTGACTTTC.